The clone carrying this T cell receptor beta chain has a single count. Antigen specificity is unknown. In the PCR, 60 Vbeta and 13 Jbeta primers were used. The protocol was immunoSEQ multiplex PCR, while the TCRdb copy is restricted to in-frame clones and leaves out a portion. The sample has some 140,000 clones; roughly three quarters are singletons. Germline CDR1 and CDR2: LNHDA and SQIVND (reference sequence). This CDR3 region has 15 residues. Trimming took 0 bases from V and 4 from J, leaving 12 bases between them. The data are from a study of cytomegalovirus exposure and HLA in healthy donors. Study observations and caveats: According to an earlier analysis, most TCR beta V segments yielded productive rearrangements about 87% or about 30% of the time.

Sequencing used PBMCs. The chain employs TRBV19 and TRBJ2-5, with D maybe TRBD2 (6 bases). This sequence was found in a male donor in good health and CMV-seronegative. For the CDR3, the DNA is TGTGCCAGTAGTATAGAGGGGGGTCGGGGAGAGACCCAGTACTTC. This encodes CASSIEGGRGETQYF. The full variable domain, rest sourced from reference TRBV19 and TRBJ2-5, is DGGITQSPKYLFRKEGQNVTLSCEQNLNHDAMYWYRQDPGQGLRLIYYSQIVNDFQKGDIAEGYSVSREKKESFPLTVTSAQKNPTAFYLCASSIEGGRGETQYFGPGTRLLVL.